Each of the 27 T cell receptor beta chains below was sequenced from the same sample in a study of T-cell reconstitution after alpha-beta-depleted transplantation in children. TCRbeta library construction was performed incorporating unique molecular identifiers. TCRdb ran MiXCR on the PCR reads and lists one entry per CDR3 protein. Altogether about 980,000 distinct CDR3 sequences are present, around 30% being singletons, with the ten largest covering roughly 27%. The material was PBMCs, mostly from graft donor cells, obtained 360 days after TCRalphabeta/CD19-depleted stem cell transplant. These receptor sequences come from a boy under two years old who had a stem cell transplant for SCID, so the T cells may come from the graft donor.

This chain connects TRBV4-3 to TRBJ1-1; a weak D match, TRBD1 (5 bases). V gave up 0 bases and J gave up 6 bases, with 14 bases separating them. Germline CDR1 and CDR2: LGHNA and YSLEER. This CDR3 is 15 amino acids long. The CDR3 spells CASSQEGAGSAEAFF. The CDR3 DNA reads as TGCGCCAGCAGCCAAGAAGGGGCAGGGTCCGCTGAAGCTTTCTTT.

This chain links TRBV12-3 or TRBV12-4 with TRBJ2-7; tentatively, D is TRBD2 (5 bases). The germline V and J ends were trimmed by 5 bases and 5 bases, with 19 bases remaining between them. This CDR3 contains 15 residues. CDR3 protein: CASSPYPGKGHEQYF. The DNA of the CDR3 is TGTGCCAGCAGTCCCTACCCGGGAAAAGGGCACGAGCAGTACTTC.

The V call is TRBV4-1, the J call TRBJ2-7; 15 bases fit TRBD2. V lost 3 bases to trimming and J lost 4 bases; unmatched junction nucleotides: 4. The CDR3 extends over 16 amino acids. The germline CDR1 and CDR2 sequences are MGHRA and YSYEKL. CDR3 bases: TGCGCCAGCAGCCAGGGGACTAGCGGGGGGCGATACGAGCAGTACTTC. Translating it yields CASSQGTSGGRYEQYF.

This clonotype appeared a few times. V usage is TRBV27 and J usage is TRBJ2-1; either TRBD1 or TRBD2 may fit D (5 bases each). With 0 bases removed from V and 7 bases from J, the gap between germline ends came to 10 bases. The CDR3 is 14 residues long. Germline V gene lookup returns CDR1 MNHEY and CDR2 SMNVEV (reference sequence). The DNA of the CDR3 is TGTGCCAGCAGTTTATCGGTGAGGGGAAATGAGCAGTTCTTC. This gives the protein CASSLSVRGNEQFF.

The CDR3, as DNA: TGTGCCAGCAGCCTAACGGACAGGAGTAACACTGAAGCTTTCTTT. Translating it yields CASSLTDRSNTEAFF. The chain uses TRBV12-3 or TRBV12-4 and TRBJ1-1; 7 nucleotides agree with TRBD1. The V gene end was trimmed by 6 bases and the J gene end by 2 bases; junction bases not matched to a gene: 9. The CDR3 spans 15 residues.

This clonotype was seen more than once but under ten times. This chain links TRBV6-1 with TRBJ2-7; tentatively, D is TRBD1 (6 bases). V lost 3 bases, J lost 1 base, and 7 bases lay in between. The CDR3 runs 13 residues. Germline values: CDR1 MNHNS, CDR2 SASEGT. The CDR3 DNA sequence: TGTGCCAGCAGTGAGCAGGGGTCCTACGAGCAGTACTTC. Amino acid sequence: CASSEQGSYEQYF.

The V gene is TRBV2, the J gene TRBJ2-3; D is unresolved. This CDR3 is 13 amino acids long. V was clipped by 8 bases and J by 2 bases, with 11 bases between them. Germline CDR1 is SNHLY and CDR2 is FYNNEI. The CDR3 DNA reads as TGTGCCAGCGAAAGCGAGGTCACAGATACGCAGTATTTT. This sequence encodes CASESEVTDTQYF.

The table lists this clonotype with a few counts. The gene calls are TRBV10-3 and TRBJ2-7; D is unclear. The CDR3 sequence is 14 residues long. V lost 0 bases and J lost 2, with 8 bases in between. CDR1 and CDR2 from the germline V gene are ENHRY and SYGVKD. The CDR3 loop reads CAISESGETYEQYF. Here the CDR3 DNA reads TGTGCCATCAGTGAGTCCGGCGAGACCTACGAGCAGTACTTC.

The rearrangement links TRBV7-2 to TRBJ1-4, with TRBD1 as a possible D gene (5 bases). The CDR3 totals 16 residues. With 3 bases removed from V and 4 bases from J, the gap between germline ends came to 15 bases. From germline, CDR1 is SGHTA and CDR2 FQGNSA. In DNA form, the CDR3 reads TGTGCCAGCAGCTTGGGGGTTGACAGCTTTAATGAAAAACTGTTTTTT. This gives the protein CASSLGVDSFNEKLFF.

This clonotype was counted between two and nine times. The chain recombines TRBV28 with TRBJ2-7, with 7 bases fitting TRBD1. CDR1 is MDHEN and CDR2 is SYDVKM in the germline V gene. The CDR3 spans 13 residues. V dropped 8 bases and J dropped 4; count of bases not matched to a gene: 8. The DNA for the CDR3 is TGTGCCAGCTCCCCTCAGGGGGATTACGAGCAGTACTTC. This gives the protein CASSPQGDYEQYF.

This chain uses TRBV12-3 or TRBV12-4 with TRBJ2-2; no clear D. CDR3 length: 13 amino acids. Trimming took off 3 bases at V and 6 bases at J, with 8 bases between the two ends. CDR3 region: CASSLLGSGELFF. The CDR3 DNA reads TGTGCCAGCAGTTTGTTGGGGTCCGGGGAGCTGTTTTTT.

This clonotype has just a few counts. The CDR3 sequence is CASSYSIGDLYEQYF. CDR3 in DNA: TGTGCCAGCAGTTACTCCATAGGGGATTTGTACGAGCAGTACTTC. This sequence joins TRBV6-5 and TRBJ2-7; D may be TRBD1 (5 bases). Germline CDR1 MNHEY, CDR2 SVGAGI. Trimming shortened V by 0 bases and J by 4 bases, and 13 bases separated the two germline ends. This CDR3 comprises 15 residues.

This clonotype was seen a handful of times. This chain uses TRBV5-1 with TRBJ1-5, with D unresolved. From germline, CDR1 is SGHRS and CDR2 YFSETQ. This CDR3 comprises 13 residues. Trimming took off 7 bases at V and 5 bases at J, with 13 bases between the two ends. This CDR3 reads CASRRSRHQPQHF. CDR3 nucleotide sequence: TGCGCCAGCCGCCGAAGTCGTCATCAGCCCCAGCATTTT.

The gene calls are TRBV4-1 and TRBJ1-2, with D uncertain. Germline CDR1 MGHRA, CDR2 YSYEKL. CDR3 length equals 16 residues. Trimming removed 2 bases from V and 0 bases from J, with 13 bases in between. CDR3 sequence: CASSQMGLQSNYGYTF. CDR3 sequence (DNA): TGCGCCAGCAGCCAAATGGGGTTACAGTCTAACTATGGCTACACCTTC.

This clonotype showed up just a few times. This chain connects TRBV7-8 to TRBJ2-7; TRBD1 aligns across 8 bases. Germline CDR1 SGHVS, CDR2 FQNEAQ. This CDR3 contains 16 residues. J gave up 2 bases and V 3 bases, and 9 bases lay outside the gene matches. The CDR3 protein is CASSFLRGQGPYEQYF. The CDR3 DNA is TGTGCCAGCAGCTTTCTCCGAGGACAGGGACCCTACGAGCAGTACTTC. Full variable domain (remainder filled in from reference TRBV7-8 and TRBJ2-7): GAGVSQSPRYKVAKRGQDVALRCDPISGHVSLFWYQQALGQGPEFLTYFQNEAQLDKSGLPSDRFFAERPEGSVSTLKIQRTQQEDSAVYLCASSFLRGQGPYEQYFGPGTRLTVT.

The chain carries TRBV7-8 and TRBJ2-1; D is tentatively TRBD1 or TRBD2 (5 bases each). The CDR3 has 14 residues. Trimming left V 5 bases short and J 5 bases short, with 13 bases between. From germline, CDR1 is SGHVS and CDR2 FQNEAQ. This chain's CDR3 is CASSRDRVDNEQFF. In DNA, the CDR3 is TGTGCCAGCAGCCGGGACCGTGTAGACAATGAGCAGTTCTTC.

J is TRBJ2-5 and V is TRBV11-2; 11 bases are shared with TRBD1. This CDR3 has 17 amino acids. From germline, CDR1 is SGHAT and CDR2 FQNNGV. The J segment lost 1 base and the V segment lost 1 base, leaving 5 bases of the junction unmatched. The CDR3 DNA reads as TGTGCCAGCAGCTTAGTGGGGACAGGGGGGTTCCAAGAGACCCAGTACTTC. Protein product: CASSLVGTGGFQETQYF.

This clonotype has more than one count but fewer than ten. The rearrangement uses TRBV4-3 and TRBJ2-7; 9 nucleotides line up with TRBD1. There are 15 residues in the CDR3. Losses at the gene ends were 3 bases for V and 1 base for J; bases not matched to a gene: 4. Germline lookup yields CDR1 LGHNA and CDR2 YSLEER. DNA for the CDR3: TGCGCCAGCAGCCAGGGGACAGGGACTTCCTACGAGCAGTACTTC. This gives the protein CASSQGTGTSYEQYF.

Only a few counts were recorded for this clonotype. At one end, the junction sequence differs from germline, possibly due to a read error. The CDR3 loop reads CASSSQGLALF. The CDR3 coding sequence is TGTGCCAGCAGTTCCCAGGGACTAGCCCTCTTC. The chain employs TRBV28 and TRBJ2-1, with 9 positions matching TRBD2. The CDR3 runs to 11 residues. CDR1 MDHEN and CDR2 SYDVKM come from the germline V gene.

The rearrangement joins TRBV24-1 to TRBJ2-3; D perhaps matches TRBD1 (5 bases). The CDR3 runs 16 residues. Trimming took 2 bases from V and 4 from J, leaving 15 bases between them. Germline CDR1 is KGHDR and CDR2 is SFDVKD. The DNA of the CDR3 is TGTGCCACCAGTGATTGGAACGGTGGGGCCTCAGATACGCAGTATTTT. As protein: CATSDWNGGASDTQYF.

This rearrangement joins TRBV15 to TRBJ2-7; D gene uncertain. CDR1 LNHNV and CDR2 YYDKDF come from the germline V gene (reference sequence). Trimming cost V 2 bases and J 5 bases, with 16 bases left between them. CDR3 length: 15 residues. CDR3 coding DNA: TGTGCCACCAGCAGAAATGGGATTCCGTCGGACGAGCAGTACTTC. Protein: CATSRNGIPSDEQYF.

This clonotype was found a few times. The chain is built from TRBV15 and TRBJ2-3, with 8 bases lining up with TRBD2. The CDR3 is 15 residues long. Per germline, CDR1 LNHNV and CDR2 YYDKDF (reference sequence). The V segment lost 5 bases and the J segment 5 bases; nucleotides outside the gene matches: 9. The CDR3: CATSGRGDGGDTQYF. The CDR3 nucleotides are TGTGCCACCAGCGGGCGGGGGGACGGTGGAGATACGCAGTATTTT.

The chain is built from TRBV5-6 and TRBJ2-7, with D possibly TRBD2 on 7 matching bases. CDR3 length equals 16 residues. Trimming pared 5 bases from V and 2 bases from J, leaving 20 bases between. Germline CDR1 SGHDT, CDR2 YYEEEE. CDR3 nucleotide sequence: TGTGCCAGCAGTCCGGGGGGCAGGTCCTCCCCCTACGAGCAGTACTTC. Protein product: CASSPGGRSSPYEQYF.

DNA for the CDR3: TGTGCCAGCCGGGGGTACTCCTACGAGCAGTACTTC. It is translated as CASRGYSYEQYF. The chain uses TRBV3-1 and TRBJ2-7, with TRBD2 as a possible D gene (6 bases). Germline CDR1 LGHDT, CDR2 YNNKEL (reference sequence). V was trimmed by 8 bases and J by 0 bases, leaving 8 bases between them. CDR3 length: 12 amino acids.

A single count supports this clonotype. The rearrangement links TRBV5-1 to TRBJ2-7; tentatively, D is TRBD1 (6 bases). The germline V gene encodes CDR1 SGHRS and CDR2 YFSETQ. This CDR3 spans 15 amino acids. Trimming removed 0 bases from V and 3 bases from J, with 13 bases in between. CDR3 coding DNA: TGCGCCAGCAGCTTGGATGCCGGGACACTCTACGAGCAGTACTTC. It codes for CASSLDAGTLYEQYF.

This clonotype has only a few counts. This chain connects TRBV24-1 to TRBJ2-7; 8 nucleotides agree with TRBD1. The germline V gene has CDR1 KGHDR and CDR2 SFDVKD. With 11 bases clipped from V and 4 bases from J, the junction kept 6 bases outside the gene matches. This CDR3 is 12 amino acids long. CDR3 sequence: CANGDRPYEQYF. The CDR3 bases are TGTGCCAACGGGGACAGGCCGTACGAGCAGTACTTC.

The chain recombines TRBV6-2 or TRBV6-3 with TRBJ2-2; 12 positions match TRBD2. With 5 bases clipped from V and 4 bases from J, the junction kept 5 bases outside the gene matches. CDR3 length: 16 amino acids. Germline V gives CDR1 MNHEY, CDR2 SVGEGT. This CDR3 is CASSPTSGGATGELFF. The CDR3 DNA follows: TGTGCCAGCAGTCCGACTAGCGGGGGTGCCACCGGGGAGCTGTTTTTT.